The entry below gives a single T cell receptor (beta chain) sequence along with its context. Its antigen is undetermined. A single record per CDR3 protein comes from TCRdb applying MiXCR to the PCR reads. The sample has fewer than 16,000 distinct CDR3 sequences, less than 65% seen once; the top ten hold approximately 55%. These data originate in a study of esophageal squamous cell carcinoma under preoperative chemotherapy. The germline CDR1 and CDR2 sequences are MNHNS and SASEGT. The CDR3 contains 18 residues. Time point of the sample: before preoperative PTX-NDP chemotherapy. Overall study results and limits: Post-treatment tumor-infiltrating lymphocytes appeared partly derived from peripheral T cells migrating into the tumor.

The J gene is TRBJ2-2, the V gene TRBV6-1, with a weak D call TRBD1 (6 bases). The J call may not be correct, given that the DNA end is closer to TRBJ2-3. The receptor's source is a human donor with esophageal squamous cell carcinoma. The donor label of this sample is uncertain. Sampling was conducted from a patient given preoperative chemotherapy. The chain's CDR3 is CASSEQLPQVLRTEAQYF. The CDR3 nucleotides are TGTGCCAGCAGTGAACAGCTCCCCCAGGTTCTGAGGACAGAGGCGCAGTATTTT.